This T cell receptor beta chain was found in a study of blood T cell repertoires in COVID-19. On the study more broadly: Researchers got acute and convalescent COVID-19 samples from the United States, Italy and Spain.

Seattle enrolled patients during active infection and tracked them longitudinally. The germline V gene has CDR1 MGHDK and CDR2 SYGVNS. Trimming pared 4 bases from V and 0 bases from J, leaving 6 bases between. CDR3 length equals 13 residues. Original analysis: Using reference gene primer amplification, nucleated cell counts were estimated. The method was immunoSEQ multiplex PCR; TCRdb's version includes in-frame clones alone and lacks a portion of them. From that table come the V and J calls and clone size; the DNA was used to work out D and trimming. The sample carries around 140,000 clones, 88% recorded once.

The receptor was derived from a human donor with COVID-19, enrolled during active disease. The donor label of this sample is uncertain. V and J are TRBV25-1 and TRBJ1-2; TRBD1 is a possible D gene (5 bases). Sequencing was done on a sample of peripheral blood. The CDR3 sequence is CASSAQANYGYTF. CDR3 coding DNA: TGTGCCAGCAGTGCACAGGCTAACTATGGCTACACCTTC.